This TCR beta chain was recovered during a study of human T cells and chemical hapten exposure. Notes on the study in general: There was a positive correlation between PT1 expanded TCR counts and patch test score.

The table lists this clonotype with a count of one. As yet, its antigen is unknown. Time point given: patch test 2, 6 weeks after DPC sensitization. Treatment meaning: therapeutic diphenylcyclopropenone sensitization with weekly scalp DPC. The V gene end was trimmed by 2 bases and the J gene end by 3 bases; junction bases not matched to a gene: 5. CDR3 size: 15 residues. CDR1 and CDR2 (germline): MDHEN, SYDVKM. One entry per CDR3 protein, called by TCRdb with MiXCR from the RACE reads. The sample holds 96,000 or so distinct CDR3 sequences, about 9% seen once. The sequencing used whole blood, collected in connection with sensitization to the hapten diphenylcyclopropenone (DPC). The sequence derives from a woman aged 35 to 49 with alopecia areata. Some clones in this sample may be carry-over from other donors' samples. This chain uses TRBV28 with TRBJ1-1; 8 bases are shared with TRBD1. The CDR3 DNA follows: TGTGCCAGCAGTTTACCCACAGGGGGTTACACTGAAGCTTTCTTT. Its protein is CASSLPTGGYTEAFF.